This entry lists 5 T cell receptor beta chains sequenced from one sample in a study of T cell changes during pregnancy in multiple sclerosis. Sequencing was performed with immunoSEQ multiplex PCR; in TCRdb, only in-frame clones are kept and a portion is missing. Here the sample spans 70,000 to 95,000 clones, 70% to 90% being singletons. Sequences were derived from peripheral blood, sampled before pregnancy. The receptors shown here come from a female donor with multiple sclerosis, enrolled in a pregnancy study.

The table lists this clone with a few counts. The chain joins TRBV6-1 to TRBJ2-1; TRBD2 agrees at 11 bases. This CDR3 has 15 amino acids. From germline, CDR1 is MNHNS and CDR2 SASEGT. Trimming cost V 4 bases and J 6 bases; bases outside gene matches: 5. CDR3 region: CASSALAGEFNEQFF. CDR3 coding DNA: TGTGCCAGCAGTGCACTAGCGGGGGAATTCAATGAGCAGTTCTTC.

The chain has TRBV4-2 and TRBJ2-5; a weak D match, TRBD2 (5 bases). The V gene's germline CDR1 is LGHNA and CDR2 YNFKEQ. V lost 1 base and J 1 base, leaving 13 bases between the germline ends. This CDR3 region has 16 residues. CDR3 residues: CASSQALLVSQETQYF. In DNA, the CDR3 is TGTGCCAGCAGCCAAGCATTACTAGTTAGCCAAGAGACCCAGTACTTC.

This clone was observed once. The chain uses TRBV29-1 and TRBJ2-1; D uncertain. Germline CDR1 is SQVTM and CDR2 is ANQGSEA. The CDR3 is 14 residues long. V lost 2 bases and J 3 bases, leaving 11 bases between the germline ends. CDR3 in DNA: TGCAGCGTTGAACAGGATTACTTCTACAATGAGCAGTTCTTC. Its translation is CSVEQDYFYNEQFF.

The chain links TRBV19 to TRBJ1-1, with D possibly TRBD1 on 6 matching bases. CDR3 length equals 18 residues. Germline loops: CDR1 LNHDA, CDR2 SQIVND (reference sequence). V shed 2 bases and J shed 10 bases, with 29 bases lying between them. The CDR3 spells CASSIMFWGTNIQAGAFF. CDR3 in DNA: TGTGCCAGTAGTATAATGTTTTGGGGGACAAACATACAAGCTGGAGCTTTCTTT.

This sequence joins TRBV19 and TRBJ1-5; D remains ambiguous. The CDR3 loop spans 16 amino acids. V lost 1 base and J 7 bases, leaving 17 bases between the germline ends. Germline V gives CDR1 LNHDA, CDR2 SQIVND (reference sequence). The CDR3 sequence is CASSIGVSRARQPQHF. The CDR3 bases are TGTGCCAGTAGTATAGGTGTATCGAGGGCCCGGCAGCCCCAGCATTTT.